This T cell receptor (beta chain) was profiled in a study of cytomegalovirus exposure and HLA in healthy donors. Study context: A later analysis reported the same platform for the 120 validation repertoires and the approximately 640 first-cohort repertoires. Whole-study results and caveats: A later analysis found first-cohort TCR clusters tended to co-occur in the 90 to 150 validation repertoires.

The germline V and J ends were trimmed by 6 bases and 0 bases, with 5 bases remaining between them. Germline assignment: CDR1 MRHNA and CDR2 SNTAGT. The CDR3 has 13 amino acids. The data were produced by immunoSEQ multiplex PCR, yet TCRdb's version contains in-frame clones alone and is incomplete. The sample has about 190,000 clones; around 86% are singletons. Concerning this clone: The target antigen is unknown.

Sequenced input: PBMCs. The receptor comes from a woman under 30 in good health and CMV-seronegative. The chain is built from TRBV6-4 and TRBJ1-4, with D uncertain. The CDR3 DNA reads TGTGCCAGCAGGCGGTCAACTAATGAAAAACTGTTTTTT. Amino acids: CASRRSTNEKLFF.